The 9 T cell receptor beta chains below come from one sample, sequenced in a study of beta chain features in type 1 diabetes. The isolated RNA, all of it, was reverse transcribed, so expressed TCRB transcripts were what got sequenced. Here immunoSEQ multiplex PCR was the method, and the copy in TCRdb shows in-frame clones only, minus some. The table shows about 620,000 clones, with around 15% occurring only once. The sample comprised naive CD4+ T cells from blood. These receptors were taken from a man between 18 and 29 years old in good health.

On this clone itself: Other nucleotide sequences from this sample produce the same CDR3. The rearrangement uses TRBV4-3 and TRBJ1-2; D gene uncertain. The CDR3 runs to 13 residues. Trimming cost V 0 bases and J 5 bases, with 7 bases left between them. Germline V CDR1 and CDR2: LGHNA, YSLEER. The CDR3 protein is CASSQDRLYGYTF. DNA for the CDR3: TGCGCCAGCAGCCAAGATCGCCTTTATGGCTACACCTTC.

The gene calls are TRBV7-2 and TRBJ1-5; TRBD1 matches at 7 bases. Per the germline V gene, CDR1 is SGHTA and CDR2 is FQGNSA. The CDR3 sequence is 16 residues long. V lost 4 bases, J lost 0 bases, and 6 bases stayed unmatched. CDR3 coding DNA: TGTGCCAGCAGCTCATCGGGACAGTTTAGCAATCAGCCCCAGCATTTT. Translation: CASSSSGQFSNQPQHF.

Written as DNA, the CDR3 is TGCAGCGCCGAGGGGTTAGCCAAAAACATTCAGTACTTC. The encoded protein is CSAEGLAKNIQYF. The rearrangement joins TRBV29-1 to TRBJ2-4; D may match TRBD1 or TRBD2 (5 bases each). Germline V CDR1 and CDR2: SQVTM, ANQGSEA. CDR3 length: 13 amino acids. Trimming took off 7 bases at V and 0 bases at J, with 10 bases between the two ends. Full variable domain (remainder filled in from reference TRBV29-1 and TRBJ2-4): SAVISQKPSRDICQRGTSLTIQCQVDSQVTMMFWYRQQPGQSLTLIATANQGSEATYESGFVIDKFPISRPNLTFSTLTVSNMSPEDSSIYLCSAEGLAKNIQYFGAGTRLSVL.

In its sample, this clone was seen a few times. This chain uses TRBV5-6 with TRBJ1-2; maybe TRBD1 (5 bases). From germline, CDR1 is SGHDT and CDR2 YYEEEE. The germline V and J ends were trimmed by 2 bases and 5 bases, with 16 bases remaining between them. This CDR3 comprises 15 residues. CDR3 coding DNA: TGTGCCAGCAGCTTTTCAGGGAGAGGGATTTATGGCTACACCTTC. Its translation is CASSFSGRGIYGYTF.

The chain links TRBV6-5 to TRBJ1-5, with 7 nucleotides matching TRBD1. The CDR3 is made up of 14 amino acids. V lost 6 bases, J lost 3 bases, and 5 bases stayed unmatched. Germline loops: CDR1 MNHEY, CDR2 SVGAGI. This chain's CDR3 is CASRPGQLNQPQHF. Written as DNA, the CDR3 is TGTGCCAGCAGGCCGGGACAGCTCAATCAGCCCCAGCATTTT.

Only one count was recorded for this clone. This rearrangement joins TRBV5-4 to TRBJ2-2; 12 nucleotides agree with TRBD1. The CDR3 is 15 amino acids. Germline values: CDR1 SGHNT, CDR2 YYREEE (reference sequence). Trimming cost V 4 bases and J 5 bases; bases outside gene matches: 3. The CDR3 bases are TGTGCCAGCAGCCGGGACAGGGGGCGTACCGGGGAGCTGTTTTTT. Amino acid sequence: CASSRDRGRTGELFF.

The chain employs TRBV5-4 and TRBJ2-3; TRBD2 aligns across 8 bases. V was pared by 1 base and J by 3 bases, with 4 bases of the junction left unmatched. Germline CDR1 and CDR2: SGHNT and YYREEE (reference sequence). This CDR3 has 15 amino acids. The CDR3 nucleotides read TGTGCCAGCAGCTTGACTAGCGGAAAAACAGATACGCAGTATTTT. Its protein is CASSLTSGKTDTQYF.

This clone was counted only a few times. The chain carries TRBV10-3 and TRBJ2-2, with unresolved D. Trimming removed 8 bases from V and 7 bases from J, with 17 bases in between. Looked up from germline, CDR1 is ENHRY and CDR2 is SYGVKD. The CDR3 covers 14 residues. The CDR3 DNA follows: TGTGCCATCTCGGCAGGACGATCCAGCGGGGAGCTGTTTTTT. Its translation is CAISAGRSSGELFF.

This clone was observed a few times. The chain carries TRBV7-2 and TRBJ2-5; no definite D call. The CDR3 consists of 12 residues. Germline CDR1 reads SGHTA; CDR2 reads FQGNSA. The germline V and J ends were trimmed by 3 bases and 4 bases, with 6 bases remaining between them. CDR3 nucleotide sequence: TGTGCCAGCAGCTTTTCCCGAGAGACCCAGTACTTC. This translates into CASSFSRETQYF.